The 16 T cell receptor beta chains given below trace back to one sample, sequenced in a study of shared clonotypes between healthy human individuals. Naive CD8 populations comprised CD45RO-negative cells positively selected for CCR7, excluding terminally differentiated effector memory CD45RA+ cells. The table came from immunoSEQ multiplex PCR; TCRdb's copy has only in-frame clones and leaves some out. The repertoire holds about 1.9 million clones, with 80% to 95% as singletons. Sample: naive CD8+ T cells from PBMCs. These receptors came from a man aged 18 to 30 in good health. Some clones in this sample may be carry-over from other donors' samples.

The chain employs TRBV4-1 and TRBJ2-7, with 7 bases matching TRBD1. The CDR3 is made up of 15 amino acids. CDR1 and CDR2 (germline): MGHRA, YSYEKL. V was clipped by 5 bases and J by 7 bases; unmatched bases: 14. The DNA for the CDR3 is TGCGCCAGCAGCGACAGACAGGGCGGAGGAGCGGAGCAGTACTTC. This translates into CASSDRQGGGAEQYF.

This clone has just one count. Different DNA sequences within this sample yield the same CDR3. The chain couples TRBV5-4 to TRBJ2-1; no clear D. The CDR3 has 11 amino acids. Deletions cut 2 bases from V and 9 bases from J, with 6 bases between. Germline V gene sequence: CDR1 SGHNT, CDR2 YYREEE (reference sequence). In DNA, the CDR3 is TGTGCCAGCAGCTTAGGTACTGAGCAGTTCTTC. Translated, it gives CASSLGTEQFF.

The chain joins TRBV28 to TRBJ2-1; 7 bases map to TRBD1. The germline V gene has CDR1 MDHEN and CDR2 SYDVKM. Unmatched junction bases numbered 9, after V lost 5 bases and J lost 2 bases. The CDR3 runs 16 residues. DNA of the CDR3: TGTGCCAGCAGTCTCAGACGACAGGGTCCCTACAATGAGCAGTTCTTC. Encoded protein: CASSLRRQGPYNEQFF.

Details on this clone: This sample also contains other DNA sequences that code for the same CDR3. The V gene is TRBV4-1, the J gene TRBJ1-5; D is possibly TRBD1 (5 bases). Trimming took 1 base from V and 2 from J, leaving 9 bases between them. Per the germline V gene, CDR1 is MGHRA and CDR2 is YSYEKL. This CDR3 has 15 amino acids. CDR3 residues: CASSQGVGGNQPQHF. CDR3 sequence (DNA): TGCGCCAGCAGCCAAGGGGTAGGGGGCAATCAGCCCCAGCATTTT.

The CDR3 loop reads CSVEGLTAQHSNYGYTF. CDR3 nucleotides: TGCAGCGTTGAGGGGCTGACAGCCCAACACTCTAACTATGGCTACACCTTC. J is TRBJ1-2 and V is TRBV29-1, with D possibly being TRBD1 (5 bases). In germline, CDR1 is SQVTM, CDR2 ANQGSEA. V gave up 3 bases and J gave up 0 bases, with 20 bases separating them. CDR3 length: 17 amino acids.

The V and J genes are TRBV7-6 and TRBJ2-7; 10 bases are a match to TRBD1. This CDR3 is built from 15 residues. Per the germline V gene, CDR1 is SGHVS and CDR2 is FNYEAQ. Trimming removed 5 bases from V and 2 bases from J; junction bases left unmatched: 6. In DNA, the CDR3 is TGTGCCAGCAGCCGGACCGGGACAGGGGCCTACGAGCAGTACTTC. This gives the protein CASSRTGTGAYEQYF.

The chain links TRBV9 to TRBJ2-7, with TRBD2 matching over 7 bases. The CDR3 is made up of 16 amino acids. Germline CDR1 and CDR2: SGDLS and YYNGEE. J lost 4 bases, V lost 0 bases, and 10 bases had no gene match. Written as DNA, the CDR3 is TGTGCCAGCAGCGTAGGCTCGGGCGGGAGAAGATACGAGCAGTACTTC. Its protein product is CASSVGSGGRRYEQYF.

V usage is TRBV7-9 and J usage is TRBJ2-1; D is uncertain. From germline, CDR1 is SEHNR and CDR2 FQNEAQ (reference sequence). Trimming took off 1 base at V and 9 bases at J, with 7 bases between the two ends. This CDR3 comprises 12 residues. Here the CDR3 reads CASSLDRFEQFF. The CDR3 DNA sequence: TGTGCCAGCAGCTTAGACCGATTTGAGCAGTTCTTC. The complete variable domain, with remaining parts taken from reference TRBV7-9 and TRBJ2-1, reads DTGVSQNPRHKITKRGQNVTFRCDPISEHNRLYWYRQTLGQGPEFLTYFQNEAQLEKSRLLSDRFSAERPKGSFSTLEIQRTEQGDSAMYLCASSLDRFEQFFGPGTRLTVL.

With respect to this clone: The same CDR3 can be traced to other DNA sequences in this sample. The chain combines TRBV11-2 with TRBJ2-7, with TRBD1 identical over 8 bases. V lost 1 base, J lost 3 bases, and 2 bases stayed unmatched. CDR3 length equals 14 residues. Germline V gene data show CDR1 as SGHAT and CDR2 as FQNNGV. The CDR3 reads CASSLVGQGYEQYF. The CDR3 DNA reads TGTGCCAGCAGCTTAGTAGGACAGGGCTACGAGCAGTACTTC.

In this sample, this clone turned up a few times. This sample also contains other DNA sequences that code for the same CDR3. The CDR3 bases are TGTGCCAGCAGCTTAGAAAACACTGAAGCTTTCTTT. The encoded protein is CASSLENTEAFF. The genes are TRBV7-9 and TRBJ1-1; D not resolved. Germline CDR1 SEHNR, CDR2 FQNEAQ (reference sequence). This CDR3 is built from 12 residues. Between the trimmed V and J ends, which lost 1 base and 2 bases, there was a span of 2 bases. Combining the CDR3 with reference TRBV7-9 and TRBJ1-1 gives the whole variable domain DTGVSQNPRHKITKRGQNVTFRCDPISEHNRLYWYRQTLGQGPEFLTYFQNEAQLEKSRLLSDRFSAERPKGSFSTLEIQRTEQGDSAMYLCASSLENTEAFFGQGTRLTVV.

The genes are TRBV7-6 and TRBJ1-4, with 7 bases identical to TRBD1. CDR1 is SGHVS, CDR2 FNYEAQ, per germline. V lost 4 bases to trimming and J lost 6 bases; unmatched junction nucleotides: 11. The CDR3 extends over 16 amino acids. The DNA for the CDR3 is TGTGCCAGCAGCTCCCTCGACAGGGCGAAAGATGAAAAACTGTTTTTT. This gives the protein CASSSLDRAKDEKLFF.

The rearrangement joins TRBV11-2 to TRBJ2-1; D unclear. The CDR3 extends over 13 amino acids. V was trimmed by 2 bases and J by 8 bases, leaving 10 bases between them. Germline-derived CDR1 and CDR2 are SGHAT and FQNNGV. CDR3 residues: CASSLRLMDEQFF. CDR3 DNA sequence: TGTGCCAGCAGCTTAAGGCTGATGGATGAGCAGTTCTTC.

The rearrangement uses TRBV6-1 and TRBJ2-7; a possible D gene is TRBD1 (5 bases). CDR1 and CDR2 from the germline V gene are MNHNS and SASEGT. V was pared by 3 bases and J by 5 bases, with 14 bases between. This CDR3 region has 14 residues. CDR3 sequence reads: CASSEGPPGHEQYF. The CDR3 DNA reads TGTGCCAGCAGTGAGGGGCCCCCGGGCCACGAGCAGTACTTC.

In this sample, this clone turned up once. CDR3 region: CASSLWRVADTQYF. DNA of the CDR3: TGTGCCAGCAGCCTATGGAGGGTGGCAGATACGCAGTATTTT. The chain links TRBV7-2 to TRBJ2-3; possibly TRBD2 for D (6 bases). In germline, CDR1 is SGHTA, CDR2 FQGNSA. This CDR3 has 14 residues. Trimming shortened V by 5 bases and J by 4 bases, and 13 bases separated the two germline ends.

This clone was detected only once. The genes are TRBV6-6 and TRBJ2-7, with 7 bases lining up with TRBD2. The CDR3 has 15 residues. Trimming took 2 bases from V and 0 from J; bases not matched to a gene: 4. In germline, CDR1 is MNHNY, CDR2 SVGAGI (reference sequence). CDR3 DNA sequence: TGTGCCAGCAGTTACGGGCGGGGGAGCTCCTACGAGCAGTACTTC. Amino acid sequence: CASSYGRGSSYEQYF.

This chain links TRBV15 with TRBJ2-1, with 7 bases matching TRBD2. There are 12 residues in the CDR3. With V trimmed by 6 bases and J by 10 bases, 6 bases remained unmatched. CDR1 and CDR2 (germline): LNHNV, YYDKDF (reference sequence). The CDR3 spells CATRREWDEQFF. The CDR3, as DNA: TGTGCCACCAGGCGGGAGTGGGACGAGCAGTTCTTC.